This TCR beta chain was sequenced in a study of neurological immune-mediated disorders. Study-wide findings and caveats: The absence of any CDR3 amino acid sequence shared by expanded clones across subjects suggests that repertoires were private in all groups.

The sample holds many counts of this clonotype. Its antigen is as yet unknown. CDR3 length equals 15 residues. Losses at the gene ends were 2 bases for V and 7 bases for J; bases not matched to a gene: 7. Documented time point: longitudinal time-point 3. It was from 2 million PBMCs stored at -80 C that the unsorted libraries were obtained. TCRdb re-analysed the 5' RACE reads in MiXCR, keeping a single row per CDR3 protein. The table includes roughly 50,000 distinct CDR3 sequences, 12% detected once. Input material: PBMCs. This sequence was found in a male donor with HTLV-1-associated myelopathy (HAM/TSP). The gene calls are TRBV12-3 or TRBV12-4 and TRBJ2-4, with TRBD1 identical over 8 bases. CDR3 in DNA: TGTGCCAGCAGTTTATCCCCGGACAGGGCGAACATTCAGTACTTC. Residues: CASSLSPDRANIQYF.